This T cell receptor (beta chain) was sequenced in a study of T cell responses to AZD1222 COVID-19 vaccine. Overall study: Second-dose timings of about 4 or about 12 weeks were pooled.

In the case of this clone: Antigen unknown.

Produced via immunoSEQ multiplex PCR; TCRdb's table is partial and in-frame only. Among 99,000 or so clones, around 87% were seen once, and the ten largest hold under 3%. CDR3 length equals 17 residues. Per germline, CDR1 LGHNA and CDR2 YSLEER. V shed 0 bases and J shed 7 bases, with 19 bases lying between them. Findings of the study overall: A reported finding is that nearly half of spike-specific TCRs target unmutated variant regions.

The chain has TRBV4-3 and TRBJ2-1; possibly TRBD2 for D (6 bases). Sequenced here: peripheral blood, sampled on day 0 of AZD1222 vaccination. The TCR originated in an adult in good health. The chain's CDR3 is CASSQDKKEGLTNEQFF. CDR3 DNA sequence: TGCGCCAGCAGCCAAGATAAAAAGGAGGGCCTGACTAATGAGCAGTTCTTC.